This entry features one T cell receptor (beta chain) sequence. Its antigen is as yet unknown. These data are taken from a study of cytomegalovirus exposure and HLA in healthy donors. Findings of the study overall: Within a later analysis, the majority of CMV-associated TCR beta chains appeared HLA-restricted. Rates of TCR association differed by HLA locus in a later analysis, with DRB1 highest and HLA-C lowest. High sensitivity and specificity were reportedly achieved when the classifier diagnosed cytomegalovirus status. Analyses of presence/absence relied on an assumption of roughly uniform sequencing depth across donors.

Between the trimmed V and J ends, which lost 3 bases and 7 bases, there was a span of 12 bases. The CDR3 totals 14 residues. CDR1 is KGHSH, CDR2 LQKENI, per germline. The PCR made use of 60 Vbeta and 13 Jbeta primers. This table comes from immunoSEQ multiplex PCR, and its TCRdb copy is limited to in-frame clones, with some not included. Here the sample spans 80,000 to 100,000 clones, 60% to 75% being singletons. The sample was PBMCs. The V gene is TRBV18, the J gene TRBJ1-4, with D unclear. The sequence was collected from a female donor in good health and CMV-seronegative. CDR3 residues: CASSPGLDGEKLFF. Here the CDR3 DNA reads TGTGCCAGCTCACCCGGACTGGATGGTGAAAAACTGTTTTTT. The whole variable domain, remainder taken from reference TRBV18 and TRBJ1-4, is NAGVMQNPRHLVRRRGQEARLRCSPMKGHSHVYWYRQLPEEGLKFMVYLQKENIIDESGMPKERFSAEFPKEGPSILRIQQVVRGDSAAYFCASSPGLDGEKLFFGSGTQLSVL.